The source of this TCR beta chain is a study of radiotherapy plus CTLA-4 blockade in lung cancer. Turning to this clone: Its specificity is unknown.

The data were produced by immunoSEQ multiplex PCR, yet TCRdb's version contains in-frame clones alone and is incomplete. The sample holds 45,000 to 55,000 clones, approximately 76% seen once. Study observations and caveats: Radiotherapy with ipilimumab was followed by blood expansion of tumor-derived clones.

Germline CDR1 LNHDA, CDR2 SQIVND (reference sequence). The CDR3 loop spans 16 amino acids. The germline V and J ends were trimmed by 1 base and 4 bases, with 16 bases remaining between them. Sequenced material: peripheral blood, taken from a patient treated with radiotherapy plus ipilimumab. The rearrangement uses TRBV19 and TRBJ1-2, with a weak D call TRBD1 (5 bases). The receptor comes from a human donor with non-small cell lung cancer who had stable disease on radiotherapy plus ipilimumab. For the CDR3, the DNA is TGTGCCAGTAGTATAGCTCGACCCGGACAAAGCTATGGCTACACCTTC. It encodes CASSIARPGQSYGYTF.